This is a list of T cell receptor beta chains from one sample in a study of shared clonotypes between healthy human individuals. Data came from immunoSEQ multiplex PCR; TCRdb stores just in-frame clones and leaves some out. Found here are 2,500,000 or so clones, under 95% of them singletons; the top ten hold about 0.39%. The specimen was naive CD4+ T cells from PBMCs. Every receptor here comes from a man aged 18 to 35 in good health. Some clones in this sample may be carry-over from other donors' samples. CDR3s include the opening cysteine and the closing phenylalanine or tryptophan. The D gene is left open where the match is weak. Only part of the rows carry a size: once, few, many, or a class if the clone is expanded.

abundance: .
v_gene: TRBV28
d_gene: TRBD1
j_gene: TRBJ1-2
CDR3nt: TGTGCCAGCAGCCGGACAGGGCGGTATGGCTACACCTTC
CDR3aa: CASSRTGRYGYTF

abundance: once
v_gene: TRBV6-5
d_gene: TRBD2
j_gene: TRBJ2-2
CDR3nt: TGTGCCAGCACCGGGACTAGCGAGAACACCGGGGAGCTGTTTTTT
CDR3aa: CASTGTSENTGELFF

abundance: .
v_gene: TRBV5-1
d_gene: TRBD2
j_gene: TRBJ2-5
CDR3nt: TGCGCCAGCAGCGAACCTAGGGCGGGAGGCCCCCGGGAGACCCAGTACTTC
CDR3aa: CASSEPRAGGPRETQYF

abundance: .
v_gene: TRBV5-1
d_gene: TRBD2
j_gene: TRBJ2-5
CDR3nt: TGCGCCAGCAGCCGACTAGCGGGACAAAAAGAGACCCAGTACTTC
CDR3aa: CASSRLAGQKETQYF

abundance: .
v_gene: TRBV9
d_gene: .
j_gene: TRBJ2-2
CDR3nt: TGTGCCAGCAGCGGGACAGTTAACACCGGGGAGCTGTTTTTT
CDR3aa: CASSGTVNTGELFF

abundance: .
v_gene: TRBV5-4
d_gene: .
j_gene: TRBJ1-3
CDR3nt: TGTGCCAGCAGCTTGGAAGGGAGCTTAAACACCATATATTTT
CDR3aa: CASSLEGSLNTIYF

abundance: .
v_gene: TRBV27
d_gene: TRBD2
j_gene: TRBJ2-7
CDR3nt: TGTGCCAGCAGTTTAGGCGGGAGAACGTACGAGCAGTACTTC
CDR3aa: CASSLGGRTYEQYF

abundance: .
v_gene: TRBV4-3
d_gene: TRBD1
j_gene: TRBJ2-5
CDR3nt: TGCGCCAGCAGCAGAGGGACAGGGGGCCAAGAGACCCAGTACTTC
CDR3aa: CASSRGTGGQETQYF

abundance: .
v_gene: TRBV6-1
d_gene: TRBD1
j_gene: TRBJ1-4
CDR3nt: TGTGCCAGCATAAGCAGGGGGGACGAAAAACTGTTTTTT
CDR3aa: CASISRGDEKLFF

abundance: .
v_gene: TRBV5-1
d_gene: .
j_gene: TRBJ1-2
CDR3nt: TGCGCCAGCAGGGAGGATGAGGCCCATTTCTACACCTTC
CDR3aa: CASREDEAHFYTF

abundance: .
v_gene: TRBV10-3
d_gene: .
j_gene: TRBJ2-3
CDR3nt: TGTGCCATCAGTACAGGGATAAGGGGTAGCACAGATACGCAGTATTTT
CDR3aa: CAISTGIRGSTDTQYF

abundance: .
v_gene: TRBV6-6
d_gene: .
j_gene: TRBJ1-4
CDR3nt: TGTGCCAGCATCGAACAGGGAGAACGTGAAAAACTGTTTTTT
CDR3aa: CASIEQGEREKLFF

abundance: .
v_gene: TRBV4-1
d_gene: .
j_gene: TRBJ1-4
CDR3nt: TGCGCCAGCAGCCAAGTGGGTGCGGGGAGACGGGAAAAACTGTTTTTT
CDR3aa: CASSQVGAGRREKLFF

abundance: .
v_gene: TRBV6-5
d_gene: .
j_gene: TRBJ2-7
CDR3nt: TGTGCCAGCAATTATAGTTATCAGAACGAGCAGTACTTC
CDR3aa: CASNYSYQNEQYF

abundance: .
v_gene: TRBV6-1
d_gene: TRBD2
j_gene: TRBJ2-1
CDR3nt: TGTGCCGGATCGAATACCGGACTAGCGGGAAATGAGCAGTTCTTC
CDR3aa: CAGSNTGLAGNEQFF

abundance: .
v_gene: TRBV13
d_gene: .
j_gene: TRBJ2-7
CDR3nt: TGTGCCAGCAGCCCCCAGGGAATGGCAGGCACCTACGAGCAGTACTTC
CDR3aa: CASSPQGMAGTYEQYF

abundance: once
v_gene: TRBV27
d_gene: .
j_gene: TRBJ2-3
CDR3nt: TGTGCCAGCAGATCCGTCTCATTGTCATCAGCAGATACGCAGTATTTT
CDR3aa: CASRSVSLSSADTQYF

abundance: .
v_gene: TRBV28
d_gene: .
j_gene: TRBJ1-1
CDR3nt: TGTGCCAGCCGCTCAGGGGCATTGAACACTGAAGCTTTCTTT
CDR3aa: CASRSGALNTEAFF

abundance: .
v_gene: TRBV5-1
d_gene: .
j_gene: TRBJ2-1
CDR3nt: TGCGCCAGCAGCTTGGTTGCCGGCCCCTACAATGAGCAGTTCTTC
CDR3aa: CASSLVAGPYNEQFF

abundance: .
v_gene: TRBV27
d_gene: .
j_gene: TRBJ2-1
CDR3nt: TGTGCCAGCAGGGACTACCACAATGAGCAGTTCTTC
CDR3aa: CASRDYHNEQFF

abundance: .
v_gene: TRBV2
d_gene: .
j_gene: TRBJ1-1
CDR3nt: TGTGCCTCCAGATGGGGGGGCCTGGGTCGGATGAACACTGAAGCTTTCTTT
CDR3aa: CASRWGGLGRMNTEAFF

abundance: .
v_gene: TRBV28
d_gene: .
j_gene: TRBJ1-5
CDR3nt: TGTGCGCACGCCAGGGGAAACAATCAGCCCCAGCATTTT
CDR3aa: CAHARGNNQPQHF

abundance: .
v_gene: TRBV5-1
d_gene: TRBD1
j_gene: TRBJ1-4
CDR3nt: TGCGCCAGCAGCTTACAGGGGAGTGAAAAACTGTTTTTT
CDR3aa: CASSLQGSEKLFF

abundance: .
v_gene: TRBV5-1
d_gene: .
j_gene: TRBJ2-1
CDR3nt: TGCGCCAGCAGCTTGGCGACTCCCAATGAGCAGTTCTTC
CDR3aa: CASSLATPNEQFF

abundance: .
v_gene: TRBV9
d_gene: .
j_gene: TRBJ2-5
CDR3nt: TGTGCCAGCAGCGTAGATCCCGGGGAGCAGGGGACCCAGTACTTC
CDR3aa: CASSVDPGEQGTQYF

abundance: .
v_gene: TRBV10-3
d_gene: TRBD1
j_gene: TRBJ1-2
CDR3nt: TGTGCCATCAGTGAGTCCGACAGGGGTGGCTATGGCTACACCTTC
CDR3aa: CAISESDRGGYGYTF

abundance: few
v_gene: TRBV28
d_gene: .
j_gene: TRBJ1-2
CDR3nt: TGTGCCAGCAGTTTAATCCGAGGCCATGGCTACACCTTC
CDR3aa: CASSLIRGHGYTF

abundance: .
v_gene: TRBV30
d_gene: .
j_gene: TRBJ2-2
CDR3nt: TGTGCCTGGGGACCCGGGACAGAGCTGTTTTTT
CDR3aa: CAWGPGTELFF

abundance: .
v_gene: TRBV5-5
d_gene: .
j_gene: TRBJ1-1
CDR3nt: TGTGCCAGCAGCCCCCAGGGGAGCGACACTGAAGCTTTCTTT
CDR3aa: CASSPQGSDTEAFF

abundance: once
v_gene: TRBV28
d_gene: .
j_gene: TRBJ1-4
CDR3nt: TGTGCCAGCAGTTTCCCGGGGAATGAAAAACTGTTTTTT
CDR3aa: CASSFPGNEKLFF

abundance: .
v_gene: TRBV5-1
d_gene: .
j_gene: TRBJ2-7
CDR3nt: TGCGCCAGCAGCTTGGTGGCAGGAGGCTACGAGCAGTACTTC
CDR3aa: CASSLVAGGYEQYF

abundance: .
v_gene: TRBV6-1
d_gene: .
j_gene: TRBJ2-5
CDR3nt: TGTGCCAGCAGGGGTAATCTAGGGCAAGAGACCCAGTACTTC
CDR3aa: CASRGNLGQETQYF

abundance: .
v_gene: TRBV19
d_gene: TRBD1
j_gene: TRBJ1-5
CDR3nt: TGTGCCAGTAGTATAGCGACAGGGCAAAGAGGGCCCCAGCATTTT
CDR3aa: CASSIATGQRGPQHF

abundance: .
v_gene: TRBV5-1
d_gene: .
j_gene: TRBJ2-1
CDR3nt: TGCGCCAGCAGCCCCGGGGTGAGCTCCTACAATGAGCAGTTCTTC
CDR3aa: CASSPGVSSYNEQFF

abundance: .
v_gene: TRBV18
d_gene: .
j_gene: TRBJ1-3
CDR3nt: TGTGCCAGCTCACCACGGGAGGAGGACACCATATATTTT
CDR3aa: CASSPREEDTIYF

abundance: .
v_gene: TRBV27
d_gene: .
j_gene: TRBJ2-2
CDR3nt: TGTGCCAGCAGTTCCTATAGGATTAGTGGTGCCGGGGAGCTGTTTTTT
CDR3aa: CASSSYRISGAGELFF

abundance: .
v_gene: TRBV5-1
d_gene: TRBD1
j_gene: TRBJ2-3
CDR3nt: TGCGCCAGCAGCTCCGACCCGACAGGGGTGGGGCCCGTTTTT
CDR3aa: CASSSDPTGVGPVF

abundance: .
v_gene: TRBV30
d_gene: TRBD1
j_gene: TRBJ1-4
CDR3nt: TGTGCCTGGAGTGGACCAGGGGGAGCAACTAATGAAAAACTGTTTTTT
CDR3aa: CAWSGPGGATNEKLFF

abundance: .
v_gene: TRBV28
d_gene: .
j_gene: TRBJ1-1
CDR3nt: TGTGCCAGCAGTTTACGACGGATAATGAACACTGAAGCTTTCTTT
CDR3aa: CASSLRRIMNTEAFF

abundance: .
v_gene: TRBV4-1
d_gene: .
j_gene: TRBJ1-4
CDR3nt: TGCGCCAGCAGCCAACTTATGGAGAGGGGCCAAAAAGAAAAACTGTTTTTT
CDR3aa: CASSQLMERGQKEKLFF

abundance: .
v_gene: TRBV27
d_gene: TRBD1
j_gene: TRBJ2-7
CDR3nt: TGTGCCAGCAGTACCCGACAGGGAAGAAGGTACGAGCAGTACTTC
CDR3aa: CASSTRQGRRYEQYF

abundance: .
v_gene: TRBV7-9
d_gene: TRBD2
j_gene: TRBJ2-2
CDR3nt: TGTGCCAGCAGCCCAACGGGACTAGCGGGGCGGAACACCGGGGAGCTGTTTTTT
CDR3aa: CASSPTGLAGRNTGELFF

abundance: .
v_gene: TRBV19
d_gene: TRBD1
j_gene: TRBJ1-2
CDR3nt: TGTGCCAGTAACGCTAAACCCGGGACAGGGGCGAACTATGGCTACACCTTC
CDR3aa: CASNAKPGTGANYGYTF